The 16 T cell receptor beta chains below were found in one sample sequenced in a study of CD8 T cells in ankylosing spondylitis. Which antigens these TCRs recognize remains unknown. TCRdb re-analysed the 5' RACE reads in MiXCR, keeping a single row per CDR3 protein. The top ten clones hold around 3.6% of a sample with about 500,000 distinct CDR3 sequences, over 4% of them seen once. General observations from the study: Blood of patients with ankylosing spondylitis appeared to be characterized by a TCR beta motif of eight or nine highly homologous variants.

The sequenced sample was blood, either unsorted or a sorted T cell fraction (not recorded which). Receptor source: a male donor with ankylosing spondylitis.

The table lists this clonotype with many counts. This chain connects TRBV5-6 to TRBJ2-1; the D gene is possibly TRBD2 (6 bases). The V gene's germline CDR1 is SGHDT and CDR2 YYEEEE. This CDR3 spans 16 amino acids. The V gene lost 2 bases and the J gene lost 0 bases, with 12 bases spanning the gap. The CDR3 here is CASSLFRESSYNEQFF. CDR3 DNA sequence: TGTGCCAGCAGCTTATTCCGGGAGAGCTCCTACAATGAGCAGTTCTTC.

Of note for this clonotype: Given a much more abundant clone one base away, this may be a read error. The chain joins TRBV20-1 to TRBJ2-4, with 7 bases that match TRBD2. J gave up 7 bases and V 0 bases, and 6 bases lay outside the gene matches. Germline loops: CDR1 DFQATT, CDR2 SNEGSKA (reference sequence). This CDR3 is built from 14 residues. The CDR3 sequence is CSAREGGYGNIQYF. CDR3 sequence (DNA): TGCAGTGCTAGAGAGGGAGGGTACGGGAACATTCAGTACTTC.

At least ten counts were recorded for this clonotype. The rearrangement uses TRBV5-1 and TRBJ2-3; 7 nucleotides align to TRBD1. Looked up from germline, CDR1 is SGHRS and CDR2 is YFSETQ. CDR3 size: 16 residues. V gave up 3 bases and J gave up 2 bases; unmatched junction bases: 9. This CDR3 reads CASSSQTGIFTDTQYF. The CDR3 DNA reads TGCGCCAGCAGCTCCCAGACAGGGATATTCACAGATACGCAGTATTTT.

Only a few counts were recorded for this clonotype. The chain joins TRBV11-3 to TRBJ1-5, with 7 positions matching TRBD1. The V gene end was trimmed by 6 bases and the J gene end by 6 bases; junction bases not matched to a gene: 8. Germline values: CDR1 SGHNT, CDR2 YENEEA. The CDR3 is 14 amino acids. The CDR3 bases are TGTGCCAGCAGTCGGGACAGAAAGGTTCAGCCCCAGCATTTT. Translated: CASSRDRKVQPQHF.

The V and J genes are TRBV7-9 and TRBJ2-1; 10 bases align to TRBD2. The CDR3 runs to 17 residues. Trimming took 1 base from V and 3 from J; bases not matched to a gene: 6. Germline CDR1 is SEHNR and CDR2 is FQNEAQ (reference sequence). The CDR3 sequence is CASSLGLAGAYYNEQFF. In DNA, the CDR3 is TGTGCCAGCAGCTTAGGTCTAGCGGGGGCCTACTACAATGAGCAGTTCTTC.

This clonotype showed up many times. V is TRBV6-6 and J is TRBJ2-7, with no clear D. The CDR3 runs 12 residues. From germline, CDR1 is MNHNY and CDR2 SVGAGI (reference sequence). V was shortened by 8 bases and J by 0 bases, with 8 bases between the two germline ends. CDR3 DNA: TGTGCCAGCGGGCCCAGCTCCTACGAGCAGTACTTC. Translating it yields CASGPSSYEQYF.

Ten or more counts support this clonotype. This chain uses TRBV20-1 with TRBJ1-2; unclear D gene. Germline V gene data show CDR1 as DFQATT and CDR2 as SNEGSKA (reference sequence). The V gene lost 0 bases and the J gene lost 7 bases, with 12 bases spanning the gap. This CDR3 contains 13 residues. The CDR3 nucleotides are TGCAGTGCTAGAGATCGAGGAGGTCTTGGCTACACCTTC. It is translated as CSARDRGGLGYTF.

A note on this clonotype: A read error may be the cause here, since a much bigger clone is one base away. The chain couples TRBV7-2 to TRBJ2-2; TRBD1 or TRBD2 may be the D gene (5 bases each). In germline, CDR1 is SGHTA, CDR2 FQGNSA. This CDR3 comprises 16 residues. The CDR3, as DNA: TGTGCCAGCAGCCCCCCCGGGACGTCTTCTCCCGGGGAGCTGTCTTTT. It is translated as CASSPPGTSSPGELSF. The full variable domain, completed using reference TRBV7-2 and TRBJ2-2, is GAGVSQSPSNKVTEKGKDVELRCDPISGHTALYWYRQSLGQGLEFLIYFQGNSAPDKSGLPSDRFSAERTGGSVSTLTIQRTQQEDSAVYLCASSPPGTSSPGELSFGEGSRLTVL.

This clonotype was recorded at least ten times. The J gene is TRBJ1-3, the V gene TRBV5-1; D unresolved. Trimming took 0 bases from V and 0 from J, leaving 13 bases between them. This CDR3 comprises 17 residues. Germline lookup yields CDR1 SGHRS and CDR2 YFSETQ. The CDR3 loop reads CASSLDDTMYSGNTIYF. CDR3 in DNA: TGCGCCAGCAGCTTGGATGACACGATGTACTCTGGAAACACCATATATTTT.

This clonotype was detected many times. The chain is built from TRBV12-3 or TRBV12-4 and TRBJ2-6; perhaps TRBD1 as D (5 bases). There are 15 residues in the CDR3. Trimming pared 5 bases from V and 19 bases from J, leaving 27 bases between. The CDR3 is CASSPGPNSGANVTF. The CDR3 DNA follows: TGTGCCAGCAGTCCCGGACCGAACTCTGGGGCCAACGTCACTTTC.

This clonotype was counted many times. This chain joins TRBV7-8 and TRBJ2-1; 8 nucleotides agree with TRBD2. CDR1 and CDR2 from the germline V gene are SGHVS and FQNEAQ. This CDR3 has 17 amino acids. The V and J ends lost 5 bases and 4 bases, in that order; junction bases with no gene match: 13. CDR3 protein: CASSGKRPGLVYNEQFF. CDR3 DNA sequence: TGTGCCAGCAGCGGAAAGAGGCCGGGACTAGTATACAATGAGCAGTTCTTC. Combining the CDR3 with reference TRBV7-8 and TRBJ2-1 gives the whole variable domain GAGVSQSPRYKVAKRGQDVALRCDPISGHVSLFWYQQALGQGPEFLTYFQNEAQLDKSGLPSDRFFAERPEGSVSTLKIQRTQQEDSAVYLCASSGKRPGLVYNEQFFGPGTRLTVL.

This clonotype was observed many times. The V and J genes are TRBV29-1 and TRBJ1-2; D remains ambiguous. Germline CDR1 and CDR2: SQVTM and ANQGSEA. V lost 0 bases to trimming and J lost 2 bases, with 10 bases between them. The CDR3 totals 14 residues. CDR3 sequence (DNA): TGCAGCGTTGAAGACAGCGAGGCCAACTATGGCTACACCTTC. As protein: CSVEDSEANYGYTF.

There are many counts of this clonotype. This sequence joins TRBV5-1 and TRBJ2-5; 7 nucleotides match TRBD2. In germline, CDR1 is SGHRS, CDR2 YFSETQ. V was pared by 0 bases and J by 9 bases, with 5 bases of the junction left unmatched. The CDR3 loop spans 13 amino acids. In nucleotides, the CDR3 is TGCGCCAGCAGCTTGGCTGGACTAGGGTCCCAGTACTTC. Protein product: CASSLAGLGSQYF.

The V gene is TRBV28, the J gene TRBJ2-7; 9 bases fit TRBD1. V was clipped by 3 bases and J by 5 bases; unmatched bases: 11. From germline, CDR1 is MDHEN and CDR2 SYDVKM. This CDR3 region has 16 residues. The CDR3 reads CASSFRAGQGKNEQYF. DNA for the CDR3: TGTGCCAGCAGTTTTAGGGCGGGACAGGGAAAAAACGAGCAGTACTTC.

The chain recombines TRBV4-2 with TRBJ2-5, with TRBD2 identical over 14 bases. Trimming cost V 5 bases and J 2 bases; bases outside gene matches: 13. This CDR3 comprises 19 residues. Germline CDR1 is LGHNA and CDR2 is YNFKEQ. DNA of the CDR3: TGTGCCAGCAGCAAGCGGGCGACTAGCGGGGGGGGGACGCAAGAGACCCAGTACTTC. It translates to CASSKRATSGGGTQETQYF.

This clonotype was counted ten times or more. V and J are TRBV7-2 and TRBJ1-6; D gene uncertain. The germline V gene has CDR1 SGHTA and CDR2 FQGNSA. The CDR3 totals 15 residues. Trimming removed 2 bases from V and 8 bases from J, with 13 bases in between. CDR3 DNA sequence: TGTGCCAGCAGCTTAAGCGGAGACGGGTATTCACCCCTCCACTTT. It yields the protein CASSLSGDGYSPLHF. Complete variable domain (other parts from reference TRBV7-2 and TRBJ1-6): GAGVSQSPSNKVTEKGKDVELRCDPISGHTALYWYRQSLGQGLEFLIYFQGNSAPDKSGLPSDRFSAERTGGSVSTLTIQRTQQEDSAVYLCASSLSGDGYSPLHFGNGTRLTVT.